The sequence of this T cell receptor (beta chain) was determined in a study of OX40 agonist ivuxolimab in advanced cancers. CDR1 is SNHLY and CDR2 is FYNNEI in the germline V gene. The CDR3 sequence is 13 residues long. V was cut by 3 bases and J by 5 bases, with 7 bases left in between. Assay used: immunoSEQ multiplex PCR; TCRdb lists only in-frame clones, some missing. Of tens of thousands of clones listed, about 94% are singletons. This sequence was found in an adult with an advanced solid tumor such as melanoma, head and neck, liver or kidney cancer. The rearrangement joins TRBV2 to TRBJ2-2; D is unresolved. Source: CD4+ or CD8+ T cells sorted from blood, taken in a trial of the OX40 agonist ivuxolimab. The CDR3 nucleotides are TGTGCCAGCAGTGAGGAGATAACCGGGGAGCTGTTTTTT. Protein product: CASSEEITGELFF.